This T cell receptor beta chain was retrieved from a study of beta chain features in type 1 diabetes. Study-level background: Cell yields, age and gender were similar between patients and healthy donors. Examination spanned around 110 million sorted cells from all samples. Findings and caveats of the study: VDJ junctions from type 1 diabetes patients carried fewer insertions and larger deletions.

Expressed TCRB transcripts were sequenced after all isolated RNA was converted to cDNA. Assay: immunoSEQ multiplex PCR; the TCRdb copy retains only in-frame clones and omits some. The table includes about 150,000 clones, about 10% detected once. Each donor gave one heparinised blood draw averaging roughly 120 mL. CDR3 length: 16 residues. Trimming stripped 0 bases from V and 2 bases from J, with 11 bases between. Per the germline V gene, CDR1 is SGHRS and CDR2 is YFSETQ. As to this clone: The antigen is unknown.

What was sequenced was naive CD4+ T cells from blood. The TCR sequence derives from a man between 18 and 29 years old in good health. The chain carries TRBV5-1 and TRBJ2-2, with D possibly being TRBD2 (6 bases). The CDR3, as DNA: TGCGCCAGCAGCTTGGCAACGGGGACTAACACCGGGGAGCTGTTTTTT. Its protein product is CASSLATGTNTGELFF.